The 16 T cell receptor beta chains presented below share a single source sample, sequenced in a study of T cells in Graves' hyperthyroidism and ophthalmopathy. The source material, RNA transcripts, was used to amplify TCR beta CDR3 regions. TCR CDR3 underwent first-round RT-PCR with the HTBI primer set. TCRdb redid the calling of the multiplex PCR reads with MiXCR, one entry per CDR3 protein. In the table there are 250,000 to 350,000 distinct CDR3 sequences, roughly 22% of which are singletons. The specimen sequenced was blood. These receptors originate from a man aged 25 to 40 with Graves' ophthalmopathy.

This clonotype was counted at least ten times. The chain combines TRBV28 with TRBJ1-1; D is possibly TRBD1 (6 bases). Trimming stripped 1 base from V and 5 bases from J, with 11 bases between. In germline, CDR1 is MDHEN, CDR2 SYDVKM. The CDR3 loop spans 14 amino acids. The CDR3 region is CASSLSTGRTEAFF. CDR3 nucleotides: TGTGCCAGCAGTTTATCCACAGGGAGGACTGAAGCTTTCTTT. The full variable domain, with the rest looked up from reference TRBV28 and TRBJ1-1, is DVKVTQSSRYLVKRTGEKVFLECVQDMDHENMFWYRQDPGLGLRLIYFSYDVKMKEKGDIPEGYSVSREKKERFSLILESASTNQTSMYLCASSLSTGRTEAFFGQGTRLTVV.

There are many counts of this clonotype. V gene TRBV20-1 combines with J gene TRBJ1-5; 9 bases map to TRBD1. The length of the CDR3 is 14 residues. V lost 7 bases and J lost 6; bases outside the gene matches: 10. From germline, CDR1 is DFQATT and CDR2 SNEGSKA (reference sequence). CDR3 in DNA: TGCAGTGTAAGCTCGGGACAGGGAGGTCAGCCCCAGCATTTT. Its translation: CSVSSGQGGQPQHF.

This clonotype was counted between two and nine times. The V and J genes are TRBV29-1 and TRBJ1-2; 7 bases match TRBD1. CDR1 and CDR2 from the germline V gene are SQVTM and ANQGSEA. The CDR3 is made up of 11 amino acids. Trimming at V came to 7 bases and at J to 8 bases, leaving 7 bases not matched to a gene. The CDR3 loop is CSARQGLGYTF. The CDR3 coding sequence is TGCAGCGCCAGACAGGGTCTGGGCTACACCTTC.

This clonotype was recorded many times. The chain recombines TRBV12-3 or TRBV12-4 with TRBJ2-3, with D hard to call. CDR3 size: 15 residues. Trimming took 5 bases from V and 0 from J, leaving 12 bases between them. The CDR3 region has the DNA TGTGCCAGCAGTAGTGACCCGTCTAGCACAGATACGCAGTATTTT. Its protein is CASSSDPSSTDTQYF.

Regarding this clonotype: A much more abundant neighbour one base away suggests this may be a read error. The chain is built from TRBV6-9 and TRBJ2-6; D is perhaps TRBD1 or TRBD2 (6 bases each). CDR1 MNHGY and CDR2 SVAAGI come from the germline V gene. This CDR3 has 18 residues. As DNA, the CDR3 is TGTGCCAGCAGTTTCCTCGGAGGGACAATCTCTGGGGCCGACGTCCTGACTTTC. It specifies CASSFLGGTISGADVLTF.

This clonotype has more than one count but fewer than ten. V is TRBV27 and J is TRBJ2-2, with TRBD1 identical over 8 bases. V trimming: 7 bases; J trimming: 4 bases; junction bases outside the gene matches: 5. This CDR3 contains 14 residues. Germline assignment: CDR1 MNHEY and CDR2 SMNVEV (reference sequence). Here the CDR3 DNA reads TGTGCCAGCACCCGGACAGGGCGCACCGGGGAGCTGTTTTTT. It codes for CASTRTGRTGELFF.

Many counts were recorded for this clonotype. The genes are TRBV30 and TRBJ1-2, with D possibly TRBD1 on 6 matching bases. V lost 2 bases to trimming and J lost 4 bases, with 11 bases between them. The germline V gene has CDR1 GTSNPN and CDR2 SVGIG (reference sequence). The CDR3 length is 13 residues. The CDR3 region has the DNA TGTGCCTGGAGTATCGGACAGCTCTATGGCTACACCTTC. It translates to CAWSIGQLYGYTF.

The CDR3 here is CSARGAGAALAKNIQYF. CDR3 sequence (DNA): TGCAGTGCTAGAGGGGCGGGGGCGGCCCTAGCCAAAAACATTCAGTACTTC. The chain employs TRBV20-1 and TRBJ2-4, with D possibly TRBD2 on 7 matching bases. Germline CDR1 and CDR2: DFQATT and SNEGSKA (reference sequence). The CDR3 extends over 17 amino acids. V was shortened by 1 base and J by 0 bases, with 16 bases between the two germline ends.

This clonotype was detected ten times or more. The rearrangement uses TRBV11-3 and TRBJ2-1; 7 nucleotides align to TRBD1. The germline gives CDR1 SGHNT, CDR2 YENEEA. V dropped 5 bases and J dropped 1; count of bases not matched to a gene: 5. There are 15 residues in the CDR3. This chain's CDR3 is CASSQLRGSYNEQFF. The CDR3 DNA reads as TGTGCCAGCAGCCAACTCAGGGGGTCCTACAATGAGCAGTTCTTC.

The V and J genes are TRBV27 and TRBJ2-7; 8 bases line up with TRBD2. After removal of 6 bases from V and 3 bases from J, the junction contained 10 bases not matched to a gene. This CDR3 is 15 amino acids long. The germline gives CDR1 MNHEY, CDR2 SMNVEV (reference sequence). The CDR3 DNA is TGTGCCAGCAGGCTCCTAAGCGGGAGCAACTACGAGCAGTACTTC. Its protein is CASRLLSGSNYEQYF.

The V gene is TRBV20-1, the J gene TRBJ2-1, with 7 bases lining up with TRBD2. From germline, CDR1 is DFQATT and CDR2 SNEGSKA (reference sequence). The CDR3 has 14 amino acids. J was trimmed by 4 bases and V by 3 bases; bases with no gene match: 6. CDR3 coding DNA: TGCAGTGCTAGGGGGGACTACGAGTACAATGAGCAGTTCTTC. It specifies CSARGDYEYNEQFF.

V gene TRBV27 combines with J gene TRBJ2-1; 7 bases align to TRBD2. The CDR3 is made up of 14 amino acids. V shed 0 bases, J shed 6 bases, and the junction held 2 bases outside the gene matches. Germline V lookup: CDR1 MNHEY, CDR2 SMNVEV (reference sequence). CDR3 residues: CASSLSGLSNEQFF. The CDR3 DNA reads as TGTGCCAGCAGTTTATCGGGACTATCCAATGAGCAGTTCTTC.

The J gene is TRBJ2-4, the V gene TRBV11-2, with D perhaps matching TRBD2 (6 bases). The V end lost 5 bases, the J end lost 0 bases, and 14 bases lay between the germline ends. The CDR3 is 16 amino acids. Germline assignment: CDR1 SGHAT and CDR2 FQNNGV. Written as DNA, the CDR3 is TGTGCCAGCAGCCTAGCGCCGACCCTAGCCAAAAACATTCAGTACTTC. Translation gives CASSLAPTLAKNIQYF.

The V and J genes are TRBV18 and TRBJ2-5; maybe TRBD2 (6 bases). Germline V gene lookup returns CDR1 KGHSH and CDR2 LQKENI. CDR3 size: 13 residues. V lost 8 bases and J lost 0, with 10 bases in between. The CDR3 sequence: CASLREYQETQYF. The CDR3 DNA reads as TGTGCCAGCCTCCGGGAGTACCAAGAGACCCAGTACTTC.

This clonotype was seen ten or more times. CDR3 loop: CASTPATGGSDTQYF. DNA for the CDR3: TGTGCCAGCACCCCCGCTACAGGGGGCTCAGATACGCAGTATTTT. This rearrangement joins TRBV12-3 or TRBV12-4 to TRBJ2-3; 9 bases are shared with TRBD1. The CDR3 is made up of 15 amino acids. Trimming removed 7 bases from V and 4 bases from J; junction bases left unmatched: 9.

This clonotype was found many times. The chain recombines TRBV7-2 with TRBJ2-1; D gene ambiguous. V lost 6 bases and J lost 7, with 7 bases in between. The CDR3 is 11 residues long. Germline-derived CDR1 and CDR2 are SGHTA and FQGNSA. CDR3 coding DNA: TGTGCCAGCAGGGGGAATAATGAGCAGTTCTTC. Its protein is CASRGNNEQFF.